This T cell receptor (beta chain) was retrieved from a study of Ad26.COV2.S vaccination and SARS-CoV-2 variants. The protocol was immunoSEQ multiplex PCR, while the TCRdb copy is restricted to in-frame clones and leaves out a portion. The table lists tens of thousands of clones, 83% of them singletons. As to this clone: Its antigen is not known.

Study-level points and caveats: Overall T cell responses may have been underestimated by the analyses of TCR breadth and depth. It was vaccine recipients, not placebo recipients, who had the higher spike-specific TCR breadth. Substantial post-vaccination breadth of spike-specific CD8+ and CD4+ T cell responses was reported.

Source: peripheral blood, taken after recovery from COVID-19. The clonotype originates from a human donor who had recovered from COVID-19.

CDR3 amino acids: CASSLEGERNNSPLHF. Here the CDR3 DNA reads TGCGCCAGCAGCTTAGAGGGGGAGCGGAATAATTCACCCCTCCACTTT. The gene calls are TRBV5-1 and TRBJ1-6, with D maybe TRBD1 (6 bases). The germline V and J ends were trimmed by 2 bases and 5 bases, with 14 bases remaining between them. In germline, CDR1 is SGHRS, CDR2 YFSETQ. CDR3 size: 16 residues.